The present entry profiles one T cell receptor (beta chain) with its context. Antigen specificity is unknown. Germline values: CDR1 SGHTA, CDR2 FQGNSA. The CDR3 is made up of 14 amino acids. After removal of 5 bases from V and 5 bases from J, the junction contained 5 bases not matched to a gene. This sample stems from a study of T cell repertoires in cytomegalovirus infection. The overall study: In the study, CMV epitopes included recently identified HLA-C-restricted and well-studied HLA-B-restricted ones. Shared public TCR beta signatures pointed to both CMV infection and a matching HLA type. Study-level points and caveats: Adding up the frequency of public TCR beta families identified people who carried CMV plus the relevant HLA. The ex vivo response was dominated by HLA-C-restricted CMV-specific TCR beta clonotypes.

MiXCR, run by TCRdb on the reads, gives a single entry per CDR3 protein. The table includes 350,000 to 400,000 distinct CDR3 sequences, nearly 35% detected once. The chain recombines TRBV7-2 with TRBJ2-3, with TRBD2 matching 9 bases. The input for sequencing was cultured PBMCs, taken from culture after CMV antigen stimulation. This sequence originates from a human donor in good health (CMV status not recorded). Some clones in this sample may be carry-over from other donors' samples. Written as DNA, the CDR3 is TGTGCCAGCAGCGGGCGGGAGGGCAAAGATACGCAGTATTTT. Amino acid sequence: CASSGREGKDTQYF.